The TCR beta chain under discussion was sequenced for a study of T cells expressing NK-cell markers. Germline V gene sequence: CDR1 SEHNR, CDR2 FQNEAQ (reference sequence). The CDR3 consists of 15 residues. One entry per CDR3 protein, without DNA, is what TCRdb gives after re-calling the 5' RACE reads. The sample data list hundreds of thousands of distinct CDR3 sequences. The source of this sequence is a man between 18 and 35 years old in good health. Source material: blood T cells: a sorted CD56 or NKG2C T cell subset, CD4+ or CD8+ T cells, or bulk PBMC T cells (not recorded which). The chain recombines TRBV7-9 with TRBJ2-1; TCRdb gives TRBD2 as the D gene, but with no DNA this cannot be confirmed. CDR3 protein: CASSLVASGTDEQFF.